The 24 T cell receptor beta chains in this list originate from one sample, sequenced in a study of glioma-infiltrating T cells after dendritic cell vaccination. Assay used: immunoSEQ multiplex PCR; TCRdb lists only in-frame clones, some missing. The sample consists of 45,000 to 50,000 clones, roughly 87% of them appearing once. Sequences were derived from blood, sampled before dendritic cell vaccination. These receptor sequences come from a human donor with glioblastoma.

J is TRBJ1-1 and V is TRBV19; 7 bases agree with TRBD1. The ends lost 3 bases at V and 9 bases at J; junction bases unmatched: 7. CDR1 is LNHDA and CDR2 is SQIVND in the germline V gene (reference sequence). The CDR3 length is 13 residues. CDR3 sequence: CASSINRDSQAFF. In DNA, the CDR3 is TGTGCCAGTAGTATTAACCGGGACAGCCAAGCTTTCTTT.

The chain links TRBV7-2 to TRBJ2-1, with TRBD2 identical over 10 bases. The germline gives CDR1 SGHTA, CDR2 FQGNSA. The CDR3 spans 16 residues. V was pared by 1 base and J by 9 bases, with 9 bases of the junction left unmatched. Here the CDR3 DNA reads TGTGCCAGCAGCTTAGTTTTTAGCGGGGGGTTGAGTGAGCAGTTCTTC. It encodes CASSLVFSGGLSEQFF.

V usage is TRBV7-2 and J usage is TRBJ2-7, with TRBD2 matching over 15 bases. The germline gives CDR1 SGHTA, CDR2 FQGNSA. The CDR3 sequence is 17 residues long. After removal of 4 bases from V and 3 bases from J, the junction contained 7 bases not matched to a gene. The CDR3 bases are TGTGCCAGCAGCTCGTGGACTAGCGGGAGGGCCCGCTACGAGCAGTACTTC. This translates into CASSSWTSGRARYEQYF.

The chain has TRBV13 and TRBJ1-1, with D hard to call. The CDR3 spans 16 residues. Germline assignment: CDR1 PRHDT and CDR2 FYEKMQ (reference sequence). Trimming shortened V by 0 bases and J by 1 base, and 12 bases separated the two germline ends. The CDR3 region is CASSLGFPEPNTEAFF. The CDR3 region has the DNA TGTGCCAGCAGCTTAGGGTTCCCGGAGCCGAACACTGAAGCTTTCTTT.

The chain employs TRBV30 and TRBJ2-5; 13 nucleotides agree with TRBD2. Germline CDR1 reads GTSNPN; CDR2 reads SVGIG (reference sequence). This CDR3 is 20 amino acids long. J was trimmed by 1 base and V by 0 bases; bases with no gene match: 14. DNA of the CDR3: TGTGCCTGGAGTGTATCGCGTCGGACTAGCGGGGGTTGGGGCCAAGAGACCCAGTACTTC. Its protein product is CAWSVSRRTSGGWGQETQYF.

This chain links TRBV18 with TRBJ1-2, with D possibly matching TRBD1 (5 bases). CDR1 KGHSH and CDR2 LQKENI come from the germline V gene. This CDR3 contains 14 residues. V lost 3 bases and J 7 bases, leaving 15 bases between the germline ends. Here the CDR3 reads CASSPSQDSAGYTF. CDR3 nucleotide sequence: TGTGCCAGCTCACCTTCACAGGATTCCGCTGGCTACACCTTC.

This sequence joins TRBV4-2 and TRBJ2-1, with TRBD2 matching 7 bases. CDR1 is LGHNA, CDR2 YNFKEQ, per germline. The V and J ends lost 1 base and 3 bases, in that order; junction bases with no gene match: 9. The length of the CDR3 is 17 residues. CDR3: CASSQASGGNFYNEQFF. CDR3 coding DNA: TGTGCCAGCAGCCAAGCCTCCGGGGGGAACTTCTACAATGAGCAGTTCTTC.

The V call is TRBV4-1, the J call TRBJ1-2, with D unresolved. CDR1 and CDR2 (germline): MGHRA, YSYEKL. The ends were cut back, 0 bases at V and 8 bases at J, with 19 bases in the middle. The CDR3 has 16 amino acids. CDR3 sequence: CASSQDSGLVHGGYTF. CDR3 DNA: TGCGCCAGCAGCCAAGATTCCGGCTTAGTACACGGGGGCTACACCTTC.

CDR3 sequence: CASSELAGRYTDTQYF. The CDR3 DNA follows: TGTGCCAGCAGTGAACTCGCAGGCAGATACACAGATACGCAGTATTTT. The rearrangement uses TRBV6-1 and TRBJ2-3; no clear D. The CDR3 extends over 16 amino acids. Germline loops: CDR1 MNHNS, CDR2 SASEGT. V shed 2 bases and J shed 2 bases, with 14 bases lying between them.

The chain couples TRBV11-2 to TRBJ2-2; D is perhaps TRBD2 (6 bases). Germline V gene lookup returns CDR1 SGHAT and CDR2 FQNNGV. Trimming stripped 2 bases from V and 6 bases from J, with 16 bases between. The CDR3 length is 16 residues. Here the CDR3 DNA reads TGTGCCAGCAGCTTACAGGGCGGGGAGTTCCCCGGGGAGCTGTTTTTT. Encoded protein: CASSLQGGEFPGELFF.

V and J are TRBV11-3 and TRBJ2-7; 8 bases map to TRBD2. Germline V gives CDR1 SGHNT, CDR2 YENEEA. V lost 5 bases and J lost 0; bases outside the gene matches: 6. This CDR3 region has 15 residues. The CDR3 DNA follows: TGTGCCAGCAGCCCCGGGGGGGGACACTCCTACGAGCAGTACTTC. Its protein is CASSPGGGHSYEQYF. The full variable domain, completed using reference TRBV11-3 and TRBJ2-7, is EAGVVQSPRYKIIEKKQPVAFWCNPISGHNTLYWYLQNLGQGPELLIRYENEEAVDDSQLPKDRFSAERLKGVDSTLKIQPAELGDSAVYLCASSPGGGHSYEQYFGPGTRLTVT.

The V call is TRBV5-1, the J call TRBJ2-5, with 7 bases matching TRBD1. TRBJ2-7 explains the end of the DNA better; the J call may be wrong. The CDR3 loop spans 14 amino acids. Looked up from germline, CDR1 is SGHRS and CDR2 is YFSETQ. Written as DNA, the CDR3 is TGCGCCAGCTATGCGACAGGGTCCTCCTACGAGCAGTACTTC. Residues: CASYATGSSYEQYF.

CDR3 loop: CASSDSGDLNNEQFF. Here the CDR3 DNA reads TGTGCCAGCAGTGACTCGGGGGACTTAAACAATGAGCAGTTCTTC. The J gene is TRBJ2-1, the V gene TRBV2, with D possibly being TRBD2 (6 bases). V lost 3 bases and J lost 5, with 14 bases in between. There are 15 residues in the CDR3. The V gene's germline CDR1 is SNHLY and CDR2 FYNNEI.

This clone was seen once. The chain has TRBV4-2 and TRBJ1-5; TRBD1 agrees at 7 bases. V shed 4 bases, J shed 5 bases, and the junction held 5 bases outside the gene matches. The CDR3 extends over 14 amino acids. CDR1 LGHNA and CDR2 YNFKEQ come from the germline V gene. The CDR3 reads CASSPIGGDQPQHF. The CDR3 DNA sequence: TGTGCCAGCAGCCCAATAGGGGGCGATCAGCCCCAGCATTTT.

V is TRBV5-8 and J is TRBJ1-2; the D is unclear. CDR1 SGHTS and CDR2 YDEGEE come from the germline V gene. V lost 4 bases to trimming and J lost 3 bases, with 10 bases between them. The CDR3 is 13 amino acids. The CDR3: CASSAGPHYGYTF. CDR3 bases: TGTGCCAGCAGCGCAGGCCCCCACTATGGCTACACCTTC.

The chain couples TRBV2 to TRBJ2-1, with TRBD2 matching 8 bases. The CDR3 totals 15 residues. Germline lookup yields CDR1 SNHLY and CDR2 FYNNEI. V lost 4 bases, J lost 0 bases, and 2 bases stayed unmatched. This chain's CDR3 is CASSVAGSSYNEQFF. Here the CDR3 DNA reads TGTGCCAGCAGTGTAGCGGGGAGCTCCTACAATGAGCAGTTCTTC.

The V gene is TRBV27, the J gene TRBJ2-4; no reliable D call. The germline V and J ends were trimmed by 6 bases and 1 base, with 7 bases remaining between them. The CDR3 is made up of 13 amino acids. Germline CDR1 reads MNHEY; CDR2 reads SMNVEV (reference sequence). The CDR3 DNA sequence: TGTGCCAGCAGCCTGCGGGCCAAAAACATTCAGTACTTC. This codes for CASSLRAKNIQYF.

J is TRBJ2-7 and V is TRBV5-1; TRBD1 matches at 10 bases. After removal of 4 bases from V and 1 base from J, the junction contained 8 bases not matched to a gene. Germline values: CDR1 SGHRS, CDR2 YFSETQ. This CDR3 has 16 amino acids. The CDR3 region is CASSRGQGEISYEQYF. CDR3 nucleotides: TGCGCCAGCAGCCGCGGACAGGGGGAAATATCCTACGAGCAGTACTTC.

The table lists this clone with a few counts. The rearrangement links TRBV9 to TRBJ1-2, with 7 bases identical to TRBD1. The V gene's germline CDR1 is SGDLS and CDR2 YYNGEE. This CDR3 comprises 16 residues. Germline trimming cut 4 bases from V and 4 bases from J; bases unmatched to any gene: 13. In DNA form, the CDR3 reads TGTGCCAGCAGCTTCTATGACAGGGAGAGCCGCTATGGCTACACCTTC. Protein: CASSFYDRESRYGYTF.

V gene TRBV11-2 combines with J gene TRBJ2-5; TRBD2 agrees at 16 bases. Germline assignment: CDR1 SGHAT and CDR2 FQNNGV. With 1 base clipped from V and 2 bases from J, the junction kept 7 bases outside the gene matches. The CDR3 covers 19 residues. The CDR3 protein is CASSLGGPGLAGGQETQYF. For the CDR3, the DNA is TGTGCCAGCAGCTTAGGCGGGCCGGGACTAGCGGGGGGGCAAGAGACCCAGTACTTC.

The J gene is TRBJ2-7, the V gene TRBV10-1; 9 bases are a match to TRBD1. Germline V gives CDR1 WNHNN, CDR2 SYGVQD (reference sequence). The J segment lost 3 bases and the V segment lost 3 bases, leaving 6 bases of the junction unmatched. The CDR3 has 15 residues. CDR3 DNA sequence: TGCGCCAGCAGTGAACCGGGACAGGGAGTCTACGAGCAGTACTTC. Its translation: CASSEPGQGVYEQYF.

This rearrangement joins TRBV10-3 to TRBJ2-7, with D hard to call. V lost 2 bases and J 5 bases, leaving 4 bases between the germline ends. This CDR3 comprises 11 residues. The germline V gene has CDR1 ENHRY and CDR2 SYGVKD. The chain's CDR3 is CAISEIDEQYF. The CDR3 DNA reads TGTGCCATCAGTGAGATCGACGAGCAGTACTTC.

The J gene is TRBJ2-5, the V gene TRBV18; 7 bases fit TRBD1. The germline CDR1 and CDR2 sequences are KGHSH and LQKENI. V gave up 4 bases and J gave up 2 bases; unmatched junction bases: 7. The CDR3 extends over 15 amino acids. CDR3 bases: TGTGCCAGCTCACTAGAGGGGACAGCTCAAGAGACCCAGTACTTC. As protein: CASSLEGTAQETQYF.

The chain uses TRBV4-2 and TRBJ2-5, with 10 bases identical to TRBD1. The CDR3 runs to 15 residues. Looked up from germline, CDR1 is LGHNA and CDR2 is YNFKEQ. Trimming cost V 4 bases and J 2 bases; bases outside gene matches: 4. The CDR3 nucleotides are TGTGCCAGCAGCCCCCGGACAGGGGGACAAGAGACCCAGTACTTC. Translation gives CASSPRTGGQETQYF.